This T cell receptor beta chain was profiled in a study of blood T cell repertoires in COVID-19. Turning to the study itself: The study drew acute and convalescent COVID-19 samples from the United States, Italy and Spain.

The data were produced by immunoSEQ multiplex PCR, yet TCRdb's version contains in-frame clones alone and is incomplete. The sample shows 100,000 to 150,000 clones, roughly nine tenths of them seen only once. As regards this clone: Other DNA sequences in the sample encode the same CDR3.

Patients of the Seattle cohort, enrolled during active infection, were followed longitudinally. With 4 bases clipped from V and 4 bases from J, the junction kept 5 bases outside the gene matches. Germline V CDR1 and CDR2: SGHRS, YFSETQ. The CDR3 has 14 amino acids. Sequencing was carried out using peripheral blood. The sequence was collected from a man aged 45-65 years with COVID-19, enrolled during active disease. The chain links TRBV5-1 to TRBJ2-5; 9 nucleotides align to TRBD1. CDR3 sequence: CASSLGQGGETQYF. CDR3 coding DNA: TGCGCCAGCAGCCTGGGACAGGGTGGAGAGACCCAGTACTTC. Complete variable domain (other parts from reference TRBV5-1 and TRBJ2-5): KAGVTQTPRYLIKTRGQQVTLSCSPISGHRSVSWYQQTPGQGLQFLFEYFSETQRNKGNFPGRFSGRQFSNSRSEMNVSTLELGDSALYLCASSLGQGGETQYFGPGTRLLVL.